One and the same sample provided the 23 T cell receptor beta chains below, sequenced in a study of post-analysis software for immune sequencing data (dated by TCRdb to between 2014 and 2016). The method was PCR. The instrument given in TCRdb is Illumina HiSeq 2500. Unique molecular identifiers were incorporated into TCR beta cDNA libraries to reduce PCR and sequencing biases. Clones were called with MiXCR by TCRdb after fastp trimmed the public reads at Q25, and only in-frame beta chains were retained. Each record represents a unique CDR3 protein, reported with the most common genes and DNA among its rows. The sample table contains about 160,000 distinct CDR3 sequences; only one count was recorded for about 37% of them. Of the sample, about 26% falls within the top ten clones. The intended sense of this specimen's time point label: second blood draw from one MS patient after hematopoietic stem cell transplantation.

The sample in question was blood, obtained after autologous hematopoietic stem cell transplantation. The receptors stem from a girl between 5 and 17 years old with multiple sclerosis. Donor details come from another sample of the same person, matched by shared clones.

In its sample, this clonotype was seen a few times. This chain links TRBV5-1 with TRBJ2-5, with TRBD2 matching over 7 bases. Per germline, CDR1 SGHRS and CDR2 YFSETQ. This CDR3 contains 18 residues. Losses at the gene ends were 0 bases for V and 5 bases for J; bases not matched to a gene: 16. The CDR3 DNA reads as TGCGCCAGCAGCTTGGACATGCACCTTAGCGGGTCGGGGGAGACCCAGTACTTC. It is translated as CASSLDMHLSGSGETQYF. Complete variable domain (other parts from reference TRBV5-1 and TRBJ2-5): KAGVTQTPRYLIKTRGQQVTLSCSPISGHRSVSWYQQTPGQGLQFLFEYFSETQRNKGNFPGRFSGRQFSNSRSEMNVSTLELGDSALYLCASSLDMHLSGSGETQYFGPGTRLLVL.

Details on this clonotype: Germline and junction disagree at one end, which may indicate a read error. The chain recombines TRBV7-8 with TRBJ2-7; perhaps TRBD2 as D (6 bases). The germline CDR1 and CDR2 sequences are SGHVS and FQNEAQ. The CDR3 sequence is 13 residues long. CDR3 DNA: TGTGCCGGCAGCACCGGAGGGACGGGGGAGCAGTACTTC. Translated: CAGSTGGTGEQYF.

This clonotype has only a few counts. CDR3 DNA: TGTGCCAGCAGCTTAGACCCTTTGGCGGGAAGGACAGATACGCAGTATTTT. This encodes CASSLDPLAGRTDTQYF. J is TRBJ2-3 and V is TRBV7-2; TRBD2 is a possible D gene (6 bases). V lost 1 base and J lost 3, with 17 bases in between. The germline gives CDR1 SGHTA, CDR2 FQGNSA. The CDR3 loop spans 17 amino acids.

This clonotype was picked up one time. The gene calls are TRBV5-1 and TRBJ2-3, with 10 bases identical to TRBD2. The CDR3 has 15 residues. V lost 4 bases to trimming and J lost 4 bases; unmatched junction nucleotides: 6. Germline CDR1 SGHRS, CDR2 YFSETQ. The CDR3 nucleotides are TGCGCCAGCAGCCCCAGCGGGAGGGCCCCAGATACGCAGTATTTT. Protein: CASSPSGRAPDTQYF.

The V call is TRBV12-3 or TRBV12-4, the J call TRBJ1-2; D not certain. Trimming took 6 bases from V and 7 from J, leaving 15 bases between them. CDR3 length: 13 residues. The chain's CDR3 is CASRFPVNAGYTF. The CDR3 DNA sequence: TGTGCCAGCAGGTTCCCAGTCAACGCTGGCTACACCTTC.

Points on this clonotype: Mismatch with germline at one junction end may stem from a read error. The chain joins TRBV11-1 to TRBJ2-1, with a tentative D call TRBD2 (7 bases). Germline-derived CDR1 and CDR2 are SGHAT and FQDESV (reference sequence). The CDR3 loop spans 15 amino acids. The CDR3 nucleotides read TGTACCAGCAGCTTATTGGCGGGGGCGTACAATGAGCAGTTCTTC. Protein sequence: CTSSLLAGAYNEQFF.

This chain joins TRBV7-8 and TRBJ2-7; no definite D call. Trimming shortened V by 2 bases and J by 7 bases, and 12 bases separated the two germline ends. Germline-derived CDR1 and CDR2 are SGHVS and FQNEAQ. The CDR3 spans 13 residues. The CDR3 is CASSLSGPVEQYF. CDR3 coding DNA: TGTGCCAGCAGCTTATCCGGCCCTGTAGAGCAGTACTTC.

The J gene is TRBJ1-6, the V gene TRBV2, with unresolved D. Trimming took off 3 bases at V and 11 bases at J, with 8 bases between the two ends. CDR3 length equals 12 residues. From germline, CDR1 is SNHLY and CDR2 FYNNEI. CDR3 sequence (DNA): TGTGCCAGCAGTGAGAGCTATCCACCCCTCCACTTT. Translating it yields CASSESYPPLHF. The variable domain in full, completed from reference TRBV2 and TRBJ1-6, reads EPEVTQTPSHQVTQMGQEVILRCVPISNHLYFYWYRQILGQKVEFLVSFYNNEISEKSEIFDDQFSVERPDGSNFTLKIRSTKLEDSAMYFCASSESYPPLHFGNGTRLTVT.

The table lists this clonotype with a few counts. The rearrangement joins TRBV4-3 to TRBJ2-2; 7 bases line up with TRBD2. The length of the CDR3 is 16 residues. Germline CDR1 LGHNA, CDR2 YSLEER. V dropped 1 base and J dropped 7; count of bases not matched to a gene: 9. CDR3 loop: CASSQGWGEGDGELFF. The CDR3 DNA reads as TGCGCCAGCAGCCAAGGGTGGGGGGAGGGCGACGGGGAGCTGTTTTTT.

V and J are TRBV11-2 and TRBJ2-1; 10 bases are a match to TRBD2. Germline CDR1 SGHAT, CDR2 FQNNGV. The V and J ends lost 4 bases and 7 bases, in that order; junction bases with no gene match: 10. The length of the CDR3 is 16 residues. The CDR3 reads CASSSLSGRNLNEQFF. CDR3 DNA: TGTGCCAGCAGCTCCCTTAGCGGGAGGAACTTAAATGAGCAGTTCTTC. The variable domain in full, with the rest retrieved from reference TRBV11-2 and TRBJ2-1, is EAGVAQSPRYKIIEKRQSVAFWCNPISGHATLYWYQQILGQGPKLLIQFQNNGVVDDSQLPKDRFSAERLKGVDSTLKIQPAKLEDSAVYLCASSSLSGRNLNEQFFGPGTRLTVL.

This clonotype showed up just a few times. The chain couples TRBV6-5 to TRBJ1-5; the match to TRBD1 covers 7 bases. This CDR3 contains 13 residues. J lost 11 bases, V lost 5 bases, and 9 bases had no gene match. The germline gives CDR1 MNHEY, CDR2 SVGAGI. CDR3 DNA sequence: TGTGCCAGCAGTCTGGGACAGTCCATGGCCCAGCATTTT. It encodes CASSLGQSMAQHF.

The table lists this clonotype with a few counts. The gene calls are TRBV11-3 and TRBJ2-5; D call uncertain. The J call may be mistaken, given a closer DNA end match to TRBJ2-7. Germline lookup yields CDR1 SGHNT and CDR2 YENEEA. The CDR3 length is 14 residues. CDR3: CASSLDRGRYEQYF. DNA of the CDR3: TGTGCCAGCAGCTTAGACCGCGGAAGGTACGAGCAGTACTTC.

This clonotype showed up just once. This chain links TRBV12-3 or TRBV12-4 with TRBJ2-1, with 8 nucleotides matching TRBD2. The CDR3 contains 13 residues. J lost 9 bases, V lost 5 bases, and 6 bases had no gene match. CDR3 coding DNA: TGTGCCAGCAGTGGCACAGCGGGAGCTGAGCAGTTCTTC. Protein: CASSGTAGAEQFF.

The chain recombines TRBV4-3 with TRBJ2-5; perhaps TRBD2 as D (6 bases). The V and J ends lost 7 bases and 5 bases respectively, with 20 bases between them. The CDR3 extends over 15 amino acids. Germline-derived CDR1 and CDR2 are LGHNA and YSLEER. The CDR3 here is CASTPRWLARETQYF. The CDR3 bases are TGCGCCAGCACCCCAAGGTGGCTAGCGAGGGAGACCCAGTACTTC.

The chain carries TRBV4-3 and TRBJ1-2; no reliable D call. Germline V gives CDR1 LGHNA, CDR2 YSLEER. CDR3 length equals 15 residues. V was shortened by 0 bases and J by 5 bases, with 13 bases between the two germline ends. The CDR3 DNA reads TGCGCCAGCAGCCAAGATATGCAGGAGCTATATGGCTACACCTTC. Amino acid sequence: CASSQDMQELYGYTF.

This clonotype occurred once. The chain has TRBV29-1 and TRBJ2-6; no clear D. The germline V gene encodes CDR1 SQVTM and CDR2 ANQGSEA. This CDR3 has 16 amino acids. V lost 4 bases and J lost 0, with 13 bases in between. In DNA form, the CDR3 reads TGCAGCGTTGCTTCTGATATTAACTCTGGGGCCAACGTCCTGACTTTC. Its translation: CSVASDINSGANVLTF.

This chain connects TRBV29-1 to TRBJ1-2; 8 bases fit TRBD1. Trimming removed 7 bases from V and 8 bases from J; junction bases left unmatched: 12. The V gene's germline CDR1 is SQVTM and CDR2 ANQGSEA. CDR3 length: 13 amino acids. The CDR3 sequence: CSAPGAGGLGYTF. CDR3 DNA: TGCAGCGCCCCAGGCGCAGGGGGCTTGGGCTACACCTTC.

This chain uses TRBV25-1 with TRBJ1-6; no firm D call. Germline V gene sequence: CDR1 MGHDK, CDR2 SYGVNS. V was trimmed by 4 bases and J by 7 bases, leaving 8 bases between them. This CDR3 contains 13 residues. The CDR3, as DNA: TGTGCCAGCAGTGTAGGTGGGAATTCACCCCTCCACTTT. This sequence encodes CASSVGGNSPLHF.

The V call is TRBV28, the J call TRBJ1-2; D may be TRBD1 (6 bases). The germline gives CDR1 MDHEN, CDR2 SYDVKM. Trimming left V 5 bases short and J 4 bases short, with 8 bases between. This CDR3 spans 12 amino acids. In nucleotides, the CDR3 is TGTGCCAGCAGTGGACAGAGCTATGGCTACACCTTC. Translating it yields CASSGQSYGYTF.

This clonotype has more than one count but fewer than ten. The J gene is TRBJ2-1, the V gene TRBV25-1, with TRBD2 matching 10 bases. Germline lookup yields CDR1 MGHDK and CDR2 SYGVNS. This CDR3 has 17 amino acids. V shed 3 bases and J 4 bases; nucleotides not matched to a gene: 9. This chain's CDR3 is CASSEPLTSGQYNEQFF. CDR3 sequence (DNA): TGTGCCAGCAGTGAGCCGTTGACTAGCGGGCAATACAATGAGCAGTTCTTC.

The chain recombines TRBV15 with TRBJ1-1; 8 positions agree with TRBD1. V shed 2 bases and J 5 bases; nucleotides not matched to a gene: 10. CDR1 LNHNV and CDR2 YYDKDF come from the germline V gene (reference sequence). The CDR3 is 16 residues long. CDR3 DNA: TGTGCCACCAGCAGAACACGACAGGGGCAGATGACTGAAGCTTTCTTT. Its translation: CATSRTRQGQMTEAFF.

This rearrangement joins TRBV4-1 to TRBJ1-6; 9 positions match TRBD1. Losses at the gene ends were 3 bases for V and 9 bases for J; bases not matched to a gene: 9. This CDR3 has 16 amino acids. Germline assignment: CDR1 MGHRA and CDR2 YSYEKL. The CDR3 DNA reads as TGCGCCAGCAGCCATAGGACGACAGGGGGTTCTTCACCCCTCCACTTT. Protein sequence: CASSHRTTGGSSPLHF.

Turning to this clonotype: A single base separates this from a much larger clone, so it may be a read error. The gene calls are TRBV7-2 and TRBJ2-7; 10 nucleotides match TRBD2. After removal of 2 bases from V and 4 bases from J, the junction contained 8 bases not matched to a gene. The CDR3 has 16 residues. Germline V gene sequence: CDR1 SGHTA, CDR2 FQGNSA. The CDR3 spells CASSLILLAGDYEQYF. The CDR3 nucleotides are TGTGCCAGCAGCTTAATCCTCCTAGCGGGAGATTACGAGCAGTACTTC.